Each of the 20 T cell receptor beta chains below was sequenced from the same sample in a study of T cell repertoires in cytomegalovirus infection. TCRdb re-analysed the reads in MiXCR, keeping a single row per CDR3 protein. The sample lists 200,000 to 300,000 distinct CDR3 sequences; around 9% were seen once. Sequenced input: PBMCs. The receptor set was obtained from a human donor in good health (CMV status not recorded). Some clones in this sample may be carry-over from other donors' samples.

The V and J genes are TRBV7-4 and TRBJ1-2; tentative D call: TRBD1 (5 bases). The CDR3 has 18 residues. The ends were cut back, 3 bases at V and 3 bases at J, with 23 bases in the middle. Germline CDR1 reads SGHVT; CDR2 reads SQSDAQ. The CDR3 sequence: CASSFQRVRGDSYYGYTF. The CDR3, as DNA: TGTGCCAGCAGCTTTCAAAGGGTTCGGGGCGACTCTTACTATGGCTACACCTTC.

This clonotype has only one observation. J is TRBJ2-1 and V is TRBV11-3; D is unresolved. Trimming stripped 3 bases from V and 5 bases from J, with 20 bases between. The CDR3 extends over 17 amino acids. Looked up from germline, CDR1 is SGHNT and CDR2 is YENEEA. The CDR3 DNA sequence: TGTGCCAGCAGCTTTAGAGCAGCTTCACTCCTAGACAATGAGCAGTTCTTC. It is translated as CASSFRAASLLDNEQFF.

This clonotype was detected ten times or more. The chain uses TRBV7-2 and TRBJ1-2; maybe TRBD1 (6 bases). CDR3 length: 17 amino acids. V shed 1 base and J shed 0 bases, with 15 bases lying between them. Germline V gene data show CDR1 as SGHTA and CDR2 as FQGNSA. CDR3 protein: CASSLGDTRWTNYGYTF. DNA of the CDR3: TGTGCCAGCAGCTTAGGGGACACACGGTGGACTAACTATGGCTACACCTTC.

The gene calls are TRBV12-3 or TRBV12-4 and TRBJ2-1; 12 nucleotides match TRBD2. The CDR3 has 15 amino acids. Germline trimming cut 7 bases from V and 10 bases from J; bases unmatched to any gene: 11. CDR3 residues: CASTLQTSGGGEQFF. In nucleotides, the CDR3 is TGTGCCAGCACCCTTCAGACTAGCGGGGGAGGAGAGCAGTTCTTC.

This clonotype occurred many times. J is TRBJ2-5 and V is TRBV4-1; D is unresolved. In germline, CDR1 is MGHRA, CDR2 YSYEKL. The CDR3 covers 14 residues. The V gene lost 1 base and the J gene lost 4 bases, with 10 bases spanning the gap. The CDR3 coding sequence is TGCGCCAGCAGCCAAGGGCAGATCCGAGAGACCCAGTACTTC. Translating it yields CASSQGQIRETQYF.

The sample holds a few counts of this clonotype. The V gene is TRBV20-1, the J gene TRBJ2-3; no clear D. The germline CDR1 and CDR2 sequences are DFQATT and SNEGSKA (reference sequence). The CDR3 totals 13 residues. V was trimmed by 5 bases and J by 2 bases, leaving 11 bases between them. CDR3 loop: CSAPWQFTDTQYF. In nucleotides, the CDR3 is TGCAGTGCTCCATGGCAGTTCACAGATACGCAGTATTTT.

Many counts were recorded for this clonotype. This chain uses TRBV4-3 with TRBJ1-2, with a tentative D call TRBD1 (5 bases). The germline V gene encodes CDR1 LGHNA and CDR2 YSLEER. This CDR3 is 15 amino acids long. Trimming took 6 bases from V and 4 from J, leaving 18 bases between them. The CDR3 sequence: CASSGSGTGGYGYTF. CDR3 bases: TGCGCCAGCAGTGGGTCTGGGACTGGGGGCTATGGCTACACCTTC.

This clonotype was observed a few times. The chain recombines TRBV5-1 with TRBJ2-6; 7 nucleotides align to TRBD1. This CDR3 contains 16 residues. V lost 4 bases, J lost 1 base, and 5 bases stayed unmatched. Per germline, CDR1 SGHRS and CDR2 YFSETQ. This CDR3 is CASSRTQGSGANVLTF. DNA of the CDR3: TGCGCCAGCAGCAGAACACAGGGGTCTGGGGCCAACGTCCTGACTTTC.

This clonotype was counted at least ten times. The CDR3 coding sequence is TGTGCCAGCAGCTTAAGGGTCGGGGGACTGCAAGAGACCCAGTACTTC. Its protein product is CASSLRVGGLQETQYF. This chain joins TRBV7-6 and TRBJ2-5; TRBD2 is a possible D gene (6 bases). This CDR3 contains 16 residues. CDR1 is SGHVS, CDR2 FNYEAQ, per germline. Trimming cost V 2 bases and J 2 bases, with 15 bases left between them.

This clonotype was counted a few times. The chain joins TRBV12-3 or TRBV12-4 to TRBJ2-2; D gene uncertain. The CDR3 loop spans 14 amino acids. Trimming pared 5 bases from V and 5 bases from J, leaving 12 bases between. CDR3 DNA: TGTGCCAGCAGTCCCCGTAGTAGTACCGGGGAGCTGTTTTTT. It codes for CASSPRSSTGELFF.

This clonotype was counted many times. The chain couples TRBV7-2 to TRBJ2-1, with 9 positions matching TRBD1. The junction had 12 bases not matched to a gene; V was cut back by 6 bases and J by 6 bases. CDR3 size: 16 residues. Germline V gives CDR1 SGHTA, CDR2 FQGNSA. CDR3 sequence (DNA): TGTGCCAGCAGTCCCGACAGGGGGGGGCCCTTCAATGAGCAGTTCTTC. Translated, it gives CASSPDRGGPFNEQFF. The full variable domain, with the rest looked up from reference TRBV7-2 and TRBJ2-1, is GAGVSQSPSNKVTEKGKDVELRCDPISGHTALYWYRQSLGQGLEFLIYFQGNSAPDKSGLPSDRFSAERTGGSVSTLTIQRTQQEDSAVYLCASSPDRGGPFNEQFFGPGTRLTVL.

V and J are TRBV11-2 and TRBJ2-2; 12 bases are a match to TRBD1. The CDR3 is made up of 17 amino acids. CDR1 SGHAT and CDR2 FQNNGV come from the germline V gene. V shed 3 bases, J shed 8 bases, and the junction held 10 bases outside the gene matches. The CDR3 DNA follows: TGTGCCAGCAGCTTTCCTGGGGGACAGGGGGCCTCGGGGGAGCTGTTTTTT. Amino acids: CASSFPGGQGASGELFF. Variable domain in full (rest from reference TRBV11-2 and TRBJ2-2): EAGVAQSPRYKIIEKRQSVAFWCNPISGHATLYWYQQILGQGPKLLIQFQNNGVVDDSQLPKDRFSAERLKGVDSTLKIQPAKLEDSAVYLCASSFPGGQGASGELFFGEGSRLTVL.

V gene TRBV6-2 or TRBV6-3 combines with J gene TRBJ2-6; possible D gene TRBD2, 6 bases. Germline V lookup: CDR1 MNHEY, CDR2 SVGEGT. The CDR3 consists of 15 residues. V gave up 6 bases and J gave up 4 bases, with 13 bases separating them. The CDR3 sequence: CASRLEGTGANVLTF. The CDR3 DNA reads TGTGCCAGCAGGTTGGAGGGCACCGGGGCCAACGTCCTGACTTTC.

This clonotype has ten or more counts. This chain uses TRBV7-2 with TRBJ1-5; 12 nucleotides agree with TRBD1. CDR1 and CDR2 from the germline V gene are SGHTA and FQGNSA. The CDR3 runs to 15 residues. Germline trimming cut 5 bases from V and 6 bases from J; bases unmatched to any gene: 5. In DNA form, the CDR3 reads TGTGCCAGCAGCATCGGGACAGGGGGCGTTCAGCCCCAGCATTTT. It yields the protein CASSIGTGGVQPQHF. The full variable domain, in which reference TRBV7-2 and TRBJ1-5 provide the parts outside the CDR3, is GAGVSQSPSNKVTEKGKDVELRCDPISGHTALYWYRQSLGQGLEFLIYFQGNSAPDKSGLPSDRFSAERTGGSVSTLTIQRTQQEDSAVYLCASSIGTGGVQPQHFGDGTRLSIL.

This clonotype was seen a single time. The rearrangement joins TRBV6-2 or TRBV6-3 to TRBJ1-1; tentative D call: TRBD1 (6 bases). V dropped 6 bases and J dropped 2 bases, with 16 bases sitting between them. The V gene's germline CDR1 is MNHEY and CDR2 SVGEGT. This CDR3 contains 15 residues. The CDR3 region has the DNA TGTGCCAGCAGAAGACAGGTTCTAGGAAACACTGAAGCTTTCTTT. The encoded protein is CASRRQVLGNTEAFF.

This clonotype was picked up many times. V gene TRBV7-2 combines with J gene TRBJ2-7; 8 positions match TRBD1. The CDR3 loop spans 14 amino acids. Germline trimming cut 5 bases from V and 7 bases from J; bases unmatched to any gene: 10. Germline-derived CDR1 and CDR2 are SGHTA and FQGNSA. The CDR3 spells CASSIRQGSSEQYF. CDR3 DNA: TGTGCCAGCAGCATTCGACAGGGGTCATCTGAGCAGTACTTC.

The chain employs TRBV4-1 and TRBJ2-2; D not resolved. The CDR3 is 15 amino acids. V was cut by 0 bases and J by 6 bases, with 11 bases left in between. Germline V CDR1 and CDR2: MGHRA, YSYEKL. The CDR3 nucleotides are TGCGCCAGCAGCCAAGAAGGTACGCTCTCCGGGGAGCTGTTTTTT. Translation gives CASSQEGTLSGELFF.

This clonotype was seen ten or more times. The V and J genes are TRBV7-2 and TRBJ1-2; D call uncertain. Germline V gene lookup returns CDR1 SGHTA and CDR2 FQGNSA. CDR3 length equals 15 residues. V lost 5 bases, J lost 6 bases, and 19 bases lay in between. The CDR3 protein is CASSRHDLGNDGYTF. The CDR3 DNA sequence: TGTGCCAGCAGCCGGCACGACCTAGGCAACGATGGCTACACCTTC.

This clonotype was picked up many times. This chain uses TRBV2 with TRBJ2-2; TRBD2 is a possible D gene (6 bases). Germline CDR1 is SNHLY and CDR2 is FYNNEI. The germline V and J ends were trimmed by 6 bases and 5 bases, with 10 bases remaining between them. The CDR3 is made up of 13 amino acids. DNA for the CDR3: TGTGCCAGCAGAGAACGGGAGACCGGGGAGCTGTTTTTT. The encoded protein is CASRERETGELFF.

In its sample, this clonotype was seen many times. This chain joins TRBV7-9 and TRBJ2-5; D is uncertain. Trimming removed 0 bases from V and 7 bases from J, with 12 bases in between. The CDR3 has 14 amino acids. CDR1 SEHNR and CDR2 FQNEAQ come from the germline V gene (reference sequence). The CDR3 sequence is CASSLAQGRTTQYF. The DNA of the CDR3 is TGTGCCAGCAGCTTAGCGCAAGGTAGAACGACCCAGTACTTC. The full variable domain, rest sourced from reference TRBV7-9 and TRBJ2-5, is DTGVSQNPRHKITKRGQNVTFRCDPISEHNRLYWYRQTLGQGPEFLTYFQNEAQLEKSRLLSDRFSAERPKGSFSTLEIQRTEQGDSAMYLCASSLAQGRTTQYFGPGTRLLVL.